The next 30 T cell receptor beta chains were all read from a single sample in a study of blood T cell repertoires in COVID-19. Generated by immunoSEQ multiplex PCR, the TCRdb table keeps only in-frame clones and is missing some. The sample consists of some 220,000 clones, roughly 84% of them appearing once. The specimen was peripheral blood. The receptors originated from a woman aged 60 to 75 with acute or convalescent COVID-19.

This chain links TRBV10-1 with TRBJ2-1; 8 nucleotides match TRBD2. J gave up 2 bases and V 2 bases, and 5 bases lay outside the gene matches. The CDR3 extends over 16 amino acids. From germline, CDR1 is WNHNN and CDR2 SYGVQD (reference sequence). Here the CDR3 DNA reads TGCGCCAGCAGTGAGAGGAGCGGGGGAACCTACAATGAGCAGTTCTTC. Protein product: CASSERSGGTYNEQFF.

V is TRBV27 and J is TRBJ2-1; D possibly corresponds to TRBD1 (6 bases). Per germline, CDR1 MNHEY and CDR2 SMNVEV (reference sequence). V dropped 6 bases and J dropped 11 bases, with 14 bases sitting between them. CDR3 length equals 12 residues. The CDR3 DNA follows: TGTGCCAGCAGGGAACACGGGACACAGCAGTTCTTC. Translating gives CASREHGTQQFF.

The V gene is TRBV10-2, the J gene TRBJ1-6; D uncertain. This CDR3 is 16 amino acids long. V lost 2 bases, J lost 7 bases, and 15 bases lay in between. Germline V CDR1 and CDR2: WSHSY, SAAADI. CDR3 bases: TGCGCCAGCAGTGAGATAGCATCGACGTGGAATTCACCCCTCCACTTT. It is translated as CASSEIASTWNSPLHF.

This chain joins TRBV18 and TRBJ1-1; TRBD1 aligns across 9 bases. CDR1 KGHSH and CDR2 LQKENI come from the germline V gene. The CDR3 is 14 amino acids. V was pared by 2 bases and J by 8 bases, with 6 bases of the junction left unmatched. CDR3 amino acids: CASSPGTGRREAFF. DNA for the CDR3: TGTGCCAGCTCACCAGGGACAGGGCGAAGGGAAGCTTTCTTT.

The chain recombines TRBV27 with TRBJ1-1, with D unresolved. The CDR3 covers 13 residues. The germline CDR1 and CDR2 sequences are MNHEY and SMNVEV (reference sequence). Between the trimmed V and J ends, which lost 7 bases and 5 bases, there was a span of 14 bases. CDR3 region: CASKSLGVTEAFF. The CDR3 bases are TGTGCCAGCAAATCCCTCGGGGTTACTGAAGCTTTCTTT.

This clone was seen only a few times. V is TRBV7-9 and J is TRBJ1-1; 9 bases are a match to TRBD1. This CDR3 is 14 amino acids long. Unmatched junction bases numbered 0, after V lost 3 bases and J lost 1 base. CDR1 is SEHNR and CDR2 is FQNEAQ in the germline V gene (reference sequence). The CDR3 loop reads CASSLDRGNTEAFF. The CDR3 coding sequence is TGTGCCAGCAGCTTGGACAGGGGGAACACTGAAGCTTTCTTT.

The sample holds a few counts of this clone. CDR3 bases: TGTGCCAGCAGTTTTAGTTTAGCGGGCAATGAGCAGTTCTTC. Amino acid sequence: CASSFSLAGNEQFF. This sequence joins TRBV11-2 and TRBJ2-1, with 7 bases identical to TRBD2. V lost 6 bases, J lost 6 bases, and 8 bases stayed unmatched. CDR1 SGHAT and CDR2 FQNNGV come from the germline V gene. The CDR3 is made up of 14 amino acids.

The chain is built from TRBV7-9 and TRBJ2-7; no reliable D call. Trimming cost V 2 bases and J 4 bases, with 6 bases left between them. Germline CDR1 and CDR2: SEHNR and FQNEAQ (reference sequence). This CDR3 is built from 12 residues. The CDR3, as DNA: TGTGCCAGCAGCTTAAATGAGTACGAGCAGTACTTC. This gives the protein CASSLNEYEQYF.

The chain uses TRBV28 and TRBJ2-1; no definite D call. This CDR3 comprises 14 residues. With 5 bases removed from V and 0 bases from J, the gap between germline ends came to 8 bases. The germline V gene encodes CDR1 MDHEN and CDR2 SYDVKM. CDR3 sequence: CASSTSGSYNEQFF. For the CDR3, the DNA is TGTGCCAGCAGTACCTCCGGCTCCTACAATGAGCAGTTCTTC.

As concerns this clone: The sample contains more than one DNA sequence encoding this CDR3. The chain has TRBV19 and TRBJ1-5, with D possibly being TRBD1 (5 bases). CDR1 LNHDA and CDR2 SQIVND come from the germline V gene (reference sequence). Deletions cut 3 bases from V and 6 bases from J, with 15 bases between. The CDR3 totals 15 residues. The CDR3 bases are TGTGCCAGTAGTATCGTCGGGCAGGGCGGTCAGCCCCAGCATTTT. Translated, it gives CASSIVGQGGQPQHF. Full variable domain (missing parts from reference TRBV19 and TRBJ1-5): DGGITQSPKYLFRKEGQNVTLSCEQNLNHDAMYWYRQDPGQGLRLIYYSQIVNDFQKGDIAEGYSVSREKKESFPLTVTSAQKNPTAFYLCASSIVGQGGQPQHFGDGTRLSIL.

As DNA, the CDR3 is TGTGCCAGCAGCGACAGGGCGAACACTGAAGCTTTCTTT. Translated, it gives CASSDRANTEAFF. J is TRBJ1-1 and V is TRBV4-2, with 7 bases identical to TRBD1. The CDR3 totals 13 residues. The V and J ends lost 5 bases and 1 base, in that order; junction bases with no gene match: 1. The germline CDR1 and CDR2 sequences are LGHNA and YNFKEQ.

The V and J genes are TRBV6-6 and TRBJ2-3; 7 bases are a match to TRBD2. The V segment lost 5 bases and the J segment 0 bases; nucleotides outside the gene matches: 14. The CDR3 totals 18 residues. Germline V gene sequence: CDR1 MNHNY, CDR2 SVGAGI (reference sequence). CDR3 residues: CASSRTPGLDPSTDTQYF. The CDR3 nucleotides are TGTGCCAGCAGTCGCACCCCCGGACTAGACCCAAGCACAGATACGCAGTATTTT.

This clone was seen a handful of times. The gene calls are TRBV7-9 and TRBJ1-1, with 7 positions matching TRBD1. Per germline, CDR1 SEHNR and CDR2 FQNEAQ (reference sequence). Trimming removed 1 base from V and 0 bases from J; junction bases left unmatched: 11. The CDR3 consists of 18 residues. CDR3 residues: CASSLGVGDSPLNTEAFF. CDR3 DNA sequence: TGTGCCAGCAGCTTAGGTGTAGGGGACAGTCCTTTGAACACTGAAGCTTTCTTT. Filled out from reference TRBV7-9 and TRBJ1-1, the complete variable domain reads DTGVSQNPRHKITKRGQNVTFRCDPISEHNRLYWYRQTLGQGPEFLTYFQNEAQLEKSRLLSDRFSAERPKGSFSTLEIQRTEQGDSAMYLCASSLGVGDSPLNTEAFFGQGTRLTVV.

The chain recombines TRBV4-1 with TRBJ2-2; the match to TRBD2 covers 8 bases. The V gene's germline CDR1 is MGHRA and CDR2 YSYEKL. This CDR3 is built from 18 residues. The V and J ends lost 8 bases and 3 bases, in that order; junction bases with no gene match: 17. CDR3 amino acids: CASGLASGGRGDTGELFF. CDR3 nucleotide sequence: TGCGCCAGCGGCTTAGCCAGCGGGGGTAGAGGGGACACCGGGGAGCTGTTTTTT.

The rearrangement links TRBV21-1 to TRBJ1-4. TRBV21-1 is tagged as a pseudogene. This CDR3 is 18 amino acids long. The CDR3 reads CASSKGPPGTLTNEKLFF. CDR3 nucleotide sequence: TGTGCCAGCAGCAAAGGTCCCCCCGGGACTTTGACTAATGAAAAACTGTTTTTT.

The rearrangement links TRBV3-1 (or the pseudogene TRBV3-2) to TRBJ2-7; 11 nucleotides agree with TRBD2. Germline lookup yields CDR1 LGHDT and CDR2 YNNKEL (reference sequence). CDR3 size: 16 residues. V lost 1 base to trimming and J lost 4 bases; unmatched junction nucleotides: 6. The CDR3 here is CASSQGSSGGVYEQYF. Written as DNA, the CDR3 is TGTGCCAGCAGCCAAGGGAGTAGCGGGGGGGTATACGAGCAGTACTTC.

In DNA, the CDR3 is TGCGCCAGCAGCCAACCGGACAGACTAAACTATGGCTACACCTTC. This sequence encodes CASSQPDRLNYGYTF. The chain is built from TRBV4-3 and TRBJ1-2, with D tentatively TRBD1 (6 bases). CDR1 LGHNA and CDR2 YSLEER come from the germline V gene. V shed 2 bases and J shed 2 bases, with 12 bases lying between them. This CDR3 spans 15 amino acids.

V usage is TRBV5-1 and J usage is TRBJ1-1, with a weak D call TRBD1 (5 bases). The CDR3 is 13 residues long. The V and J ends lost 5 bases and 0 bases respectively, with 8 bases between them. The germline CDR1 and CDR2 sequences are SGHRS and YFSETQ. The CDR3 DNA sequence: TGCGCCAGCAGGTCCAGGGTGAACACTGAAGCTTTCTTT. The encoded protein is CASRSRVNTEAFF. Complete variable domain (other parts from reference TRBV5-1 and TRBJ1-1): KAGVTQTPRYLIKTRGQQVTLSCSPISGHRSVSWYQQTPGQGLQFLFEYFSETQRNKGNFPGRFSGRQFSNSRSEMNVSTLELGDSALYLCASRSRVNTEAFFGQGTRLTVV.

Regarding this clone: A read error may produce the germline difference seen at one junction end. The chain employs TRBV11-3 and TRBJ2-7; D not certain. Germline values: CDR1 SGHNT, CDR2 YENEEA. This CDR3 is built from 9 residues. CDR3 nucleotides: TGTGCCAGGACGGGTTGTTATCCTTTC. It is translated as CARTGCYPF.

This clone occurred once. This chain uses TRBV6-2 or TRBV6-3 with TRBJ1-2; D is unresolved. The CDR3 covers 16 residues. With 2 bases removed from V and 2 bases from J, the gap between germline ends came to 15 bases. The germline gives CDR1 MNHEY, CDR2 SVGEGT. In DNA, the CDR3 is TGTGCCAGCAGTTACCTACAAAAAGACAAAAACTATGGCTACACCTTC. It encodes CASSYLQKDKNYGYTF.

The J gene is TRBJ2-3, the V gene TRBV19; D ambiguous. V gave up 2 bases and J gave up 4 bases, with 10 bases separating them. The CDR3 extends over 14 amino acids. Germline loops: CDR1 LNHDA, CDR2 SQIVND (reference sequence). This CDR3 is CASSISGLADTQYF. In nucleotides, the CDR3 is TGTGCCAGTAGTATATCGGGTTTAGCAGATACGCAGTATTTT.

The V gene is TRBV6-1, the J gene TRBJ1-6, with 7 positions matching TRBD1. With V trimmed by 2 bases and J by 9 bases, 7 bases remained unmatched. In germline, CDR1 is MNHNS, CDR2 SASEGT. The CDR3 consists of 15 residues. CDR3 nucleotide sequence: TGTGCCAGCAGTGAAAGGGGGACAGTGGGTTCACCCCTCCACTTT. This encodes CASSERGTVGSPLHF.

This clone was observed a single time. The chain carries TRBV14 and TRBJ1-2, with 7 bases that match TRBD1. The germline V gene has CDR1 SGHDN and CDR2 FVKESK. The CDR3 has 12 amino acids. J gave up 10 bases and V 2 bases, and 4 bases lay outside the gene matches. The CDR3: CASSQRGGVYTF. DNA of the CDR3: TGTGCCAGCAGCCAACGAGGGGGCGTCTACACCTTC. The whole variable domain, filled in from reference TRBV14 and TRBJ1-2, reads EAGVTQFPSHSVIEKGQTVTLRCDPISGHDNLYWYRRVMGKEIKFLLHFVKESKQDESGMPNNRFLAERTGGTYSTLKVQPAELEDSGVYFCASSQRGGVYTFGSGTRLTVV.

As DNA, the CDR3 is TGTGCCAGCCGACTAGATGGAAACACCATATATTTT. Translation gives CASRLDGNTIYF. V is TRBV6-5 and J is TRBJ1-3; D is uncertain. This CDR3 has 12 residues. The germline V and J ends were trimmed by 8 bases and 3 bases, with 8 bases remaining between them. Germline assignment: CDR1 MNHEY and CDR2 SVGAGI.

CDR3 region: CASPQGAGQGACGYTF. The CDR3 DNA sequence: TGTGCCAGCCCTCAGGGAGCGGGACAGGGGGCTTGTGGCTACACCTTC. This sequence joins TRBV6-4 and TRBJ1-2; 12 bases align to TRBD1. This CDR3 has 16 amino acids. Germline assignment: CDR1 MRHNA and CDR2 SNTAGT. V lost 8 bases, J lost 7 bases, and 14 bases stayed unmatched.

The gene calls are TRBV19 and TRBJ1-5, with D perhaps matching TRBD1 (6 bases). Germline CDR1 and CDR2: LNHDA and SQIVND (reference sequence). Trimming pared 5 bases from V and 3 bases from J, leaving 8 bases between. The CDR3 is made up of 13 amino acids. The CDR3 nucleotides are TGTGCCAGTAGTTACAGGGCCAATCAGCCCCAGCATTTT. It translates to CASSYRANQPQHF.

V and J are TRBV19 and TRBJ1-2; possibly TRBD1 for D (6 bases). The CDR3 spans 12 residues. Per the germline V gene, CDR1 is LNHDA and CDR2 is SQIVND (reference sequence). V gave up 7 bases and J gave up 4 bases, with 10 bases separating them. CDR3 coding DNA: TGTGCCAGTACCAGGGGCGCCTATGGCTACACCTTC. Translating gives CASTRGAYGYTF. Supplemented by reference TRBV19 and TRBJ1-2, the full variable domain reads DGGITQSPKYLFRKEGQNVTLSCEQNLNHDAMYWYRQDPGQGLRLIYYSQIVNDFQKGDIAEGYSVSREKKESFPLTVTSAQKNPTAFYLCASTRGAYGYTFGSGTRLTVV.

V and J are TRBV6-6 and TRBJ1-6; D call uncertain. Per germline, CDR1 MNHNY and CDR2 SVGAGI (reference sequence). There are 14 residues in the CDR3. Trimming stripped 4 bases from V and 10 bases from J, with 14 bases between. The CDR3 DNA is TGTGCCAGCAGTTCCGAGTCCCGAAGATCACCCCTCCACTTT. It encodes CASSSESRRSPLHF.

The rearrangement joins TRBV6-5 to TRBJ1-2, with D uncertain. In germline, CDR1 is MNHEY, CDR2 SVGAGI. The CDR3 has 13 amino acids. V was shortened by 7 bases and J by 2 bases, with 11 bases between the two germline ends. Here the CDR3 DNA reads TGTGCCAGCAAGGGAGTTGGGAACTATGGCTACACCTTC. Amino acid sequence: CASKGVGNYGYTF.

The chain employs TRBV2 and TRBJ1-3, with D tentatively TRBD1 (5 bases). The CDR3 spans 13 residues. From germline, CDR1 is SNHLY and CDR2 FYNNEI. Between the trimmed V and J ends, which lost 6 bases and 2 bases, there was a span of 8 bases. The CDR3 protein is CASRAGTGNTIYF. The CDR3 nucleotides read TGTGCCAGCAGGGCAGGGACTGGAAACACCATATATTTT.